A single sample is the source of the 23 T cell receptor beta chains below, sequenced in a study of blood T cell repertoires in COVID-19. Here immunoSEQ multiplex PCR was the method, and the copy in TCRdb shows in-frame clones only, minus some. The sample comprises about 430,000 clones, roughly 88% of which are singletons, and roughly 1.4% rests with the top ten. The sequenced sample consisted of PBMCs or T cells enriched from blood (not recorded which). The source of these receptors is a woman aged 18 to 35 who had been exposed to COVID-19.

The genes are TRBV11-2 and TRBJ1-3; D is unresolved. The CDR3 loop spans 14 amino acids. Germline CDR1 is SGHAT and CDR2 is FQNNGV. Trimming left V 3 bases short and J 2 bases short, with 8 bases between. The CDR3 bases are TGTGCCAGCAGCTTCGAGCCTACTGGAAACACCATATATTTT. It yields the protein CASSFEPTGNTIYF.

The gene calls are TRBV5-4 and TRBJ2-1; 7 bases agree with TRBD2. The germline gives CDR1 SGHNT, CDR2 YYREEE (reference sequence). V lost 7 bases and J lost 3; bases outside the gene matches: 7. This CDR3 spans 14 amino acids. CDR3: CASGMRTSYNEQFF. DNA of the CDR3: TGTGCCAGCGGGATGAGGACTAGCTACAATGAGCAGTTCTTC.

In nucleotides, the CDR3 is TGCGCCAGCAGCCAAGTTACTAGCGGGAGGACTATGGCCTCCGAGCAGTACTTC. Protein: CASSQVTSGRTMASEQYF. The genes are TRBV4-1 and TRBJ2-7; TRBD2 matches 12 bases. Germline CDR1 reads MGHRA; CDR2 reads YSYEKL. With V trimmed by 1 base and J by 6 bases, 13 bases remained unmatched. The CDR3 sequence is 18 residues long.

The chain combines TRBV28 with TRBJ1-2, with 7 bases fitting TRBD1. The CDR3 runs 15 residues. The ends lost 5 bases at V and 4 bases at J; junction bases unmatched: 10. Germline CDR1 reads MDHEN; CDR2 reads SYDVKM. The CDR3 spells CASSPTGSLFYGYTF. The CDR3 DNA is TGTGCCAGCAGTCCGACAGGGTCCCTTTTCTATGGCTACACCTTC.

The chain is built from TRBV28 and TRBJ1-2, with D tentatively TRBD1 (6 bases). Trimming left V 5 bases short and J 9 bases short, with 13 bases between. The length of the CDR3 is 12 residues. From germline, CDR1 is MDHEN and CDR2 SYDVKM. The CDR3 region has the DNA TGTGCCAGCAGTACTAACAGGGATAGCTACACCTTC. Translated: CASSTNRDSYTF.

The chain combines TRBV12-5 with TRBJ1-2, with unresolved D. The length of the CDR3 is 14 residues. The germline gives CDR1 LGHNT, CDR2 FRNRAP. Trimming shortened V by 2 bases and J by 5 bases, and 12 bases separated the two germline ends. CDR3 amino acids: CASGLSPNFYGYTF. The CDR3 DNA reads TGTGCTAGTGGTTTGTCGCCGAACTTTTATGGCTACACCTTC.

The genes are TRBV7-2 and TRBJ2-7; D ambiguous. Germline V lookup: CDR1 SGHTA, CDR2 FQGNSA. This CDR3 spans 15 amino acids. Trimming took off 5 bases at V and 2 bases at J, with 16 bases between the two ends. The CDR3 is CASSLGALNPYEQYF. DNA for the CDR3: TGTGCCAGCAGCCTGGGCGCTCTGAACCCCTACGAGCAGTACTTC.

CDR3 protein: CASSDGLAGADTQYF. DNA of the CDR3: TGTGCCAGCAGTGACGGACTAGCGGGAGCAGATACGCAGTATTTT. This sequence joins TRBV6-4 and TRBJ2-3, with 13 bases identical to TRBD2. With 2 bases clipped from V and 4 bases from J, the junction kept 0 bases outside the gene matches. The CDR3 loop spans 15 amino acids. Germline assignment: CDR1 MRHNA and CDR2 SNTAGT.

The rearrangement links TRBV7-8 to TRBJ2-7; D is possibly TRBD1 (5 bases). V dropped 5 bases and J dropped 7 bases, with 15 bases sitting between them. CDR3 size: 13 residues. CDR1 and CDR2 from the germline V gene are SGHVS and FQNEAQ. For the CDR3, the DNA is TGTGCCAGCAGCCTCAGGGTCCCGGGTGAGCAGTACTTC. It yields the protein CASSLRVPGEQYF.

This chain joins TRBV9 and TRBJ1-1; 9 nucleotides align to TRBD1. This CDR3 is built from 13 residues. CDR1 is SGDLS and CDR2 is YYNGEE in the germline V gene. V trimming: 7 bases; J trimming: 5 bases; junction bases outside the gene matches: 6. The CDR3 spells CASGRQGVTEAFF. The CDR3 bases are TGTGCCAGCGGAAGACAGGGGGTGACTGAAGCTTTCTTT.

This clone was seen only once. CDR3 sequence reads: CASQKAGTHYNEQFF. The DNA of the CDR3 is TGTGCCAGCCAAAAAGCGGGGACTCATTACAATGAGCAGTTCTTC. This chain joins TRBV27 and TRBJ2-1; 7 positions match TRBD2. The ends lost 8 bases at V and 4 bases at J; junction bases unmatched: 11. Per germline, CDR1 MNHEY and CDR2 SMNVEV (reference sequence). This CDR3 region has 15 residues.

V usage is TRBV7-6 and J usage is TRBJ2-5; 7 nucleotides match TRBD2. V lost 5 bases and J lost 4; bases outside the gene matches: 10. Germline CDR1 reads SGHVS; CDR2 reads FNYEAQ. The CDR3 length is 15 residues. The CDR3 coding sequence is TGTGCCAGCAGCCCAGCGGGACTCACGGGAGAGACCCAGTACTTC. Protein product: CASSPAGLTGETQYF.

The V call is TRBV18, the J call TRBJ2-5; D gene unclear. CDR1 KGHSH and CDR2 LQKENI come from the germline V gene. The CDR3 runs 15 residues. V was pared by 3 bases and J by 2 bases, with 13 bases between. CDR3 coding DNA: TGTGCCAGCTCACCGTCCCTAGACGAACAAGAGACCCAGTACTTC. This gives the protein CASSPSLDEQETQYF.

CDR3 DNA: TGTGCCAGCAGTTTCTTGGACAGGAGAAATCAGCCCCAGCATTTT. Amino acids: CASSFLDRRNQPQHF. The chain has TRBV28 and TRBJ1-5; 7 nucleotides align to TRBD1. After removal of 3 bases from V and 4 bases from J, the junction contained 6 bases not matched to a gene. CDR1 MDHEN and CDR2 SYDVKM come from the germline V gene. This CDR3 is 15 amino acids long. The whole variable domain, filled in from reference TRBV28 and TRBJ1-5, reads DVKVTQSSRYLVKRTGEKVFLECVQDMDHENMFWYRQDPGLGLRLIYFSYDVKMKEKGDIPEGYSVSREKKERFSLILESASTNQTSMYLCASSFLDRRNQPQHFGDGTRLSIL.

The chain couples TRBV6-2 or TRBV6-3 to TRBJ2-2; tentatively, D is TRBD2 (5 bases). CDR3 size: 15 residues. V lost 0 bases and J lost 5, with 10 bases in between. Germline V gene lookup returns CDR1 MNHEY and CDR2 SVGEGT. For the CDR3, the DNA is TGTGCCAGCAGTTACTCGATACGGGGTACCGGGGAGCTGTTTTTT. Translated, it gives CASSYSIRGTGELFF.

The rearrangement joins TRBV7-3 to TRBJ2-3; TRBD2 matches at 7 bases. This CDR3 comprises 16 residues. Germline CDR1 and CDR2: SGHTA and FQGTGA. V lost 5 bases, J lost 3 bases, and 11 bases stayed unmatched. CDR3 nucleotide sequence: TGTGCCAGCAGCCCCCTCCCGCCAGCGGGAACAGATACGCAGTATTTT. It specifies CASSPLPPAGTDTQYF.

This clone was counted between two and nine times. The chain couples TRBV30 to TRBJ1-2; D possibly corresponds to TRBD1 (6 bases). Germline CDR1 is GTSNPN and CDR2 is SVGIG (reference sequence). V lost 0 bases, J lost 7 bases, and 9 bases lay in between. This CDR3 has 12 residues. The CDR3 coding sequence is TGTGCCTGGAGTGTACAAGGGGGTGGCTACACCTTC. This codes for CAWSVQGGGYTF.

The V call is TRBV28, the J call TRBJ2-3; tentative D call: TRBD2 (5 bases). The CDR3 sequence is 13 residues long. With 5 bases removed from V and 5 bases from J, the gap between germline ends came to 11 bases. CDR1 MDHEN and CDR2 SYDVKM come from the germline V gene. The CDR3, as DNA: TGTGCCAGCAGTCTCCGGACTGTAGATACGCAGTATTTT. It specifies CASSLRTVDTQYF.

This clone was observed a single time. The chain joins TRBV5-1 to TRBJ2-1; 14 bases fit TRBD2. CDR1 is SGHRS and CDR2 is YFSETQ in the germline V gene. The CDR3 has 16 residues. With V trimmed by 10 bases and J by 8 bases, 14 bases remained unmatched. This CDR3 is CASTGGTSGSIYEQFF. The CDR3 region has the DNA TGCGCCTCAACCGGGGGGACTAGCGGGAGTATATATGAGCAGTTCTTC.

The rearrangement links TRBV5-1 to TRBJ2-1; 8 bases line up with TRBD1. Germline CDR1 reads SGHRS; CDR2 reads YFSETQ. V was pared by 0 bases and J by 3 bases, with 5 bases of the junction left unmatched. The CDR3 sequence is 16 residues long. The CDR3 DNA reads TGCGCCAGCAGCTTGGCCGCAACAGGGGGCTACAATGAGCAGTTCTTC. It specifies CASSLAATGGYNEQFF.

V is TRBV6-5 and J is TRBJ2-7; no definite D call. The germline V gene has CDR1 MNHEY and CDR2 SVGAGI. There are 14 residues in the CDR3. Trimming pared 0 bases from V and 2 bases from J, leaving 8 bases between. CDR3 nucleotide sequence: TGTGCCAGCAGTTACTCCCGCACTACCTACGAGCAGTACTTC. The encoded protein is CASSYSRTTYEQYF.

The V and J genes are TRBV28 and TRBJ1-4; weak D call: TRBD1 (5 bases). Trimming stripped 7 bases from V and 8 bases from J, with 17 bases between. Germline CDR1 and CDR2: MDHEN and SYDVKM. The CDR3 covers 14 residues. The DNA of the CDR3 is TGTGCCAGCACCACCGGGGGTAATTACGAAAAACTGTTTTTT. Amino acid sequence: CASTTGGNYEKLFF.

This chain joins TRBV7-8 and TRBJ2-7; D gene unclear. The CDR3 runs to 13 residues. In germline, CDR1 is SGHVS, CDR2 FQNEAQ. V was pared by 1 base and J by 2 bases, with 6 bases between. The DNA of the CDR3 is TGTGCCAGCAGCTTAGACCTAACCTACGAGCAGTACTTC. Translating gives CASSLDLTYEQYF. The full variable domain, completed using reference TRBV7-8 and TRBJ2-7, is GAGVSQSPRYKVAKRGQDVALRCDPISGHVSLFWYQQALGQGPEFLTYFQNEAQLDKSGLPSDRFFAERPEGSVSTLKIQRTQQEDSAVYLCASSLDLTYEQYFGPGTRLTVT.